This T cell receptor (beta chain) appears in the sequencing data of a study of control samples from healthy donors and cancer patients (TCRdb year 2020). Details on this clone: It has no known antigen specificity. The sample holds no much larger clone one base away, and base qualities are not on file.

Library prep was done by the immunoSEQ multiplex PCR assay. TCRdb provides this immuneACCESS table in a form limited to in-frame rearrangements. Some clones are lacking; in checked studies, under half of them reflect an unresolved V gene, and why the rest are absent is not known. This sample holds 70,000 to 85,000 clones; approximately 82% were observed only once. 11% of the sample is taken by the ten largest. The sequence came from a man aged 55 to 70 with head and neck cancer. Sequenced input: PBMCs.

DNA sequence: TGTGCCTGGAGGGGCAGGGCGAGTTCACCCCTCCACTTT. Translated, this gives CAWRGRASSPLHF. The chain links TRBV30 with TRBJ1-6, with TRBD1 as a weak D call on 5 bases. As encoded in the germline V gene (reference sequence), CDR1 is GTSNPN while CDR2 is SVGIG. Its CDR3 holds 13 amino acids, cysteine through phenylalanine. The CDR3 DNA has 39 bases and is translated from base 1. Relative to germline, V is 3 bases shorter and J is 9 bases shorter, with 12 bases between their ends.